The 17 T cell receptor beta chains below were found in one sample sequenced in a study of cytomegalovirus exposure and HLA in healthy donors. Amplification used 60 Vbeta primers and 13 Jbeta primers. Clones were read by immunoSEQ multiplex PCR, and TCRdb kept only the in-frame ones, dropping some. Counted here are roughly 120,000 clones, around a tenth occurring once; the ten biggest clones make up less than 4%. Source material: PBMCs. Source of these receptors: a man aged 25-40 years in good health and CMV-seronegative.

This clone has only a few counts. The rearrangement uses TRBV28 and TRBJ1-3, with unresolved D. The CDR3 extends over 15 amino acids. Germline CDR1 reads MDHEN; CDR2 reads SYDVKM. The V and J ends lost 5 bases and 6 bases respectively, with 17 bases between them. CDR3 nucleotides: TGTGCCAGCAGTCCACCCGGGAAAAAGGCAAACACCATATATTTT. This translates into CASSPPGKKANTIYF.

The V and J genes are TRBV27 and TRBJ2-7; no clear D gene. V gave up 3 bases and J gave up 6 bases, with 6 bases separating them. CDR3 size: 11 residues. Germline lookup yields CDR1 MNHEY and CDR2 SMNVEV (reference sequence). In nucleotides, the CDR3 is TGTGCCAGCAGTTTTAGCCCCGAGCAGTACTTC. This sequence encodes CASSFSPEQYF.

The table lists this clone with a few counts. The chain links TRBV5-5 to TRBJ2-3; 8 nucleotides line up with TRBD1. The CDR3 extends over 12 amino acids. The J segment lost 11 bases and the V segment lost 0 bases, leaving 2 bases of the junction unmatched. The germline CDR1 and CDR2 sequences are SGHKS and YYEKEE (reference sequence). CDR3 residues: CASSLVGQGQYF. CDR3 bases: TGTGCCAGCAGCTTGGTAGGACAGGGGCAGTATTTT.

The chain uses TRBV28 and TRBJ2-6; TRBD1 might be the D (7 bases). Germline V lookup: CDR1 MDHEN, CDR2 SYDVKM. V gave up 7 bases and J gave up 1 base, with 17 bases separating them. The CDR3 runs to 17 residues. For the CDR3, the DNA is TGTGCCAGCACAAGACGGGCAGGGGGGTCTGGGGCCAACGTCCTGACTTTC. It translates to CASTRRAGGSGANVLTF. Based on the CDR3 plus reference TRBV28 and TRBJ2-6, the full variable domain is DVKVTQSSRYLVKRTGEKVFLECVQDMDHENMFWYRQDPGLGLRLIYFSYDVKMKEKGDIPEGYSVSREKKERFSLILESASTNQTSMYLCASTRRAGGSGANVLTFGAGSRLTVL.

V is TRBV7-2 and J is TRBJ2-7; D possibly corresponds to TRBD2 (5 bases). This CDR3 spans 14 amino acids. CDR1 and CDR2 (germline): SGHTA, FQGNSA. V was clipped by 1 base and J by 4 bases, with 11 bases between them. The CDR3 sequence is CASSLDEGWYEQYF. CDR3 nucleotides: TGTGCCAGCAGCTTAGATGAGGGTTGGTACGAGCAGTACTTC.

In this sample, this clone turned up a few times. The V and J genes are TRBV10-2 and TRBJ2-6, with 10 bases fitting TRBD1. Germline V lookup: CDR1 WSHSY, CDR2 SAAADI. The CDR3 has 18 residues. V trimming: 6 bases; J trimming: 0 bases; junction bases outside the gene matches: 8. This chain's CDR3 is CASRTSGTGASGANVLTF. The CDR3 DNA reads TGCGCCAGCAGGACCTCCGGGACAGGGGCCTCTGGGGCCAACGTCCTGACTTTC.

This clone showed up just a few times. The chain carries TRBV11-3 and TRBJ2-1; 8 nucleotides agree with TRBD2. The CDR3 is 16 amino acids. Trimming removed 5 bases from V and 0 bases from J; junction bases left unmatched: 6. Looked up from germline, CDR1 is SGHNT and CDR2 is YENEEA. The DNA of the CDR3 is TGTGCCAGCAGCCAGCTGGGGACTAGCTCCTACAATGAGCAGTTCTTC. It codes for CASSQLGTSSYNEQFF.

This clone was picked up a small number of times. The CDR3 DNA reads as TGTGCCAGCAGCAACACAGGGATTGGCTACACCTTC. Translation: CASSNTGIGYTF. J is TRBJ1-2 and V is TRBV11-1, with TRBD1 as a possible D gene (6 bases). V was trimmed by 5 bases and J by 7 bases, leaving 11 bases between them. The germline gives CDR1 SGHAT, CDR2 FQDESV (reference sequence). The CDR3 runs to 12 residues.

The chain uses TRBV18 and TRBJ1-2; no definite D call. Germline-derived CDR1 and CDR2 are KGHSH and LQKENI. The germline V and J ends were trimmed by 4 bases and 6 bases, with 9 bases remaining between them. The CDR3 is 12 residues long. CDR3: CASSQRNDGYTF. The CDR3 DNA is TGTGCCAGCTCACAGCGAAACGATGGCTACACCTTC.

The CDR3: CASSSGVGTEAFF. Here the CDR3 DNA reads TGTGCCAGCAGTTCCGGGGTTGGCACTGAAGCTTTCTTT. J is TRBJ1-1 and V is TRBV6-5; no definite D call. Germline values: CDR1 MNHEY, CDR2 SVGAGI. Deletions cut 4 bases from V and 4 bases from J, with 10 bases between. This CDR3 comprises 13 residues.

CDR3 loop: CASSPGQRNTEAFF. CDR3 coding DNA: TGTGCCAGCAGTCCGGGACAGCGGAACACTGAAGCTTTCTTT. The chain links TRBV28 to TRBJ1-1; 7 bases fit TRBD1. The CDR3 contains 14 residues. The V gene end was trimmed by 5 bases and the J gene end by 1 base; junction bases not matched to a gene: 4. The germline V gene encodes CDR1 MDHEN and CDR2 SYDVKM.

The gene calls are TRBV4-1 and TRBJ1-4; the D is unclear. CDR3 size: 16 residues. Trimming shortened V by 1 base and J by 0 bases, and 9 bases separated the two germline ends. Germline V CDR1 and CDR2: MGHRA, YSYEKL. The CDR3 loop is CASSQAPVSTNEKLFF. CDR3 in DNA: TGCGCCAGCAGCCAAGCCCCCGTATCAACTAATGAAAAACTGTTTTTT.

The J gene is TRBJ1-5, the V gene TRBV14; 11 nucleotides align to TRBD1. The V gene's germline CDR1 is SGHDN and CDR2 FVKESK. V gave up 0 bases and J gave up 2 bases; unmatched junction bases: 6. The CDR3 contains 18 residues. This CDR3 reads CASSQDWTGGEGNQPQHF. The CDR3 coding sequence is TGTGCCAGCAGCCAAGATTGGACAGGGGGCGAGGGCAATCAGCCCCAGCATTTT.

This chain links TRBV6-6 with TRBJ1-1; TRBD1 aligns across 10 bases. This CDR3 is built from 14 residues. The J segment lost 5 bases and the V segment lost 7 bases, leaving 7 bases of the junction unmatched. CDR1 and CDR2 from the germline V gene are MNHNY and SVGAGI (reference sequence). CDR3 amino acids: CASTEDRGVTEAFF. The CDR3 DNA reads as TGTGCCAGCACCGAGGACAGGGGGGTAACTGAAGCTTTCTTT.

CDR3: CATSLSGTMNTEAFF. The CDR3 DNA follows: TGTGCCACCAGCCTTTCGGGTACAATGAACACTGAAGCTTTCTTT. V and J are TRBV15 and TRBJ1-1, with D unresolved. This CDR3 is 15 amino acids long. CDR1 and CDR2 from the germline V gene are LNHNV and YYDKDF (reference sequence). The germline V and J ends were trimmed by 5 bases and 0 bases, with 13 bases remaining between them.

The chain couples TRBV6-5 to TRBJ1-5; D is ambiguous. Trimming removed 4 bases at V and 2 bases at J, with 9 bases between. The germline gives CDR1 MNHEY, CDR2 SVGAGI. CDR3 length: 14 residues. The CDR3 DNA reads as TGTGCCAGCAGTTCCCCCGGTCGCAATCAGCCCCAGCATTTT. Protein sequence: CASSSPGRNQPQHF.

V usage is TRBV10-3 and J usage is TRBJ2-7, with 8 nucleotides matching TRBD1. From germline, CDR1 is ENHRY and CDR2 SYGVKD. V shed 3 bases and J 3 bases; nucleotides not matched to a gene: 13. CDR3 length: 17 amino acids. CDR3 protein: CAISDPTRQGTNYEQYF. The CDR3 coding sequence is TGTGCCATCAGTGACCCAACTCGACAGGGGACGAACTACGAGCAGTACTTC.